The T cell receptor beta chain described here comes from a study of cytomegalovirus exposure and HLA in healthy donors. Study summary: From HLA-typed donors, an early data release held tens of millions of unique TCRs.

A multiplex PCR was run with 60 Vbeta primers and 13 Jbeta primers. This table comes from immunoSEQ multiplex PCR, and its TCRdb copy is limited to in-frame clones, with some not included. The table records under 200,000 clones, 60% to 80% of them present only once. Trimming stripped 0 bases from V and 12 bases from J, with 12 bases between. CDR3 length equals 13 residues. Germline CDR1 and CDR2: SGHTA and FQGNSA. Concerning this clone: The antigen remains unidentified.

Overall study findings and caveats: In a later analysis, several top co-occurrence clusters appeared linked to parvovirus B19, influenza, CMV and Epstein-Barr virus.

These donors, healthy bone marrow donors, were studied. This receptor was identified in a woman aged 40 to 50 in good health and CMV-seropositive. The chain joins TRBV7-2 to TRBJ2-1, with D possibly being TRBD2 (5 bases). Sequenced input: PBMCs. The CDR3 region is CASSLARAEGQFF. CDR3 nucleotide sequence: TGTGCCAGCAGCTTAGCCCGGGCCGAGGGGCAGTTCTTC.